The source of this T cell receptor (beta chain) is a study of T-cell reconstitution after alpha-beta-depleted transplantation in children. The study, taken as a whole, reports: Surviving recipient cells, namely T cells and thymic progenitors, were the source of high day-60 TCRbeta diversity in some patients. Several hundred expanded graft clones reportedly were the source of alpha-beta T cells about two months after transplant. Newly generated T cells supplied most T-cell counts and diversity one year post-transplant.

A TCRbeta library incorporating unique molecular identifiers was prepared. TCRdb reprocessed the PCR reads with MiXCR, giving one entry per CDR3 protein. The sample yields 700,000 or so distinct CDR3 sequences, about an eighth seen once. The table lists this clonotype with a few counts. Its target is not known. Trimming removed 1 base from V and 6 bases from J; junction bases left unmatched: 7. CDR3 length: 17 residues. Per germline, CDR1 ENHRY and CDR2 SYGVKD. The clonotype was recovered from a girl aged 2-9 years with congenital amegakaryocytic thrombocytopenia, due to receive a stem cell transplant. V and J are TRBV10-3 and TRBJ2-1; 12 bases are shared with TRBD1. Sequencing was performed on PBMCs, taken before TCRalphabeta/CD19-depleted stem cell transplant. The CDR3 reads CAISEYRQGQGANEQFF. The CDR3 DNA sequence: TGTGCCATCAGTGAGTACAGGCAGGGACAGGGGGCCAATGAGCAGTTCTTC.